The sequence of this T cell receptor beta chain was determined in a study of shared clonotypes between healthy human individuals (dated by TCRdb to 2019 to 2021). The study in broad terms: The cohort included three men and a couple of women between 18 and 49 years of age. For each donor, CD4 naive and CD4 memory were each given three plates, CD8 naive was given two plates, and CD8 memory was given one plate. Blood TCR repertoires of roughly five healthy adults were deeply sequenced to estimate repertoire size and the extent of clonotype sharing between individuals. To increase sequencing depth and limit assay-specific biases, TCR repertoire library preparation and sequencing were carried out by different laboratories using diverse techniques. Each donor's leukapheresis produced roughly between roughly 0.85 and 10 billion PBMCs. General findings and caveats noted by the study authors: Sharing across several donors was observed for 4.5% to 6.5% of naive CD4, under 4% of naive CD8, 2% to 2.5% of memory CD4, and roughly 0.43% of memory CD8 clonotypes. Rarefaction of sorted-subset datasets indicated incomplete sequencing despite the large sequencing depth. Pairwise subsampling led to the expectation that sequencing depth would affect the degree of clonotype sharing among donors. Larger estimated clonotype richness was generally found for naive subsets than for memory subsets. Clonotypes shared by all four sorted-subset donors showed higher generation probabilities than non-shared clonotypes. Because the study included a small number of donors, the genetic and exposure-history diversity represented was limited. Sampling was limited to blood, and TCR repertoires in tissue likely differ from TCR repertoires in blood.

Using the deep immunoSEQ assay, multiplex PCR amplified TCR CDR3 regions from genomic DNA. Extracted genomic DNA from each cell subset was spread evenly across all wells of several immunoSEQ 96-well plates, with each plate serving as a replicate. For sorted subsets, each replicate PCR was loaded with about 200 ng genomic DNA, equivalent to 25,000 to 35,000 T cell genomes. The purified libraries were quantified using a Qubit 3.0 fluorometer, sized with a Bioanalyzer 2100, and then quantified again using the KAPA Library Quantification kit. Every immunoSEQ 96-well plate was sequenced on a dedicated single-read 150-cycle Illumina NextSeq 550 flow cell. In the original analysis: Because the immunoSEQ output included only junctional sequences and no quality scores, the filtering could not be the same as the filtering used for full-length reads. To assign V/J genes and CDR3, sequences were annotated using PyIR, a Python wrapper for IgBLAST v1.9, with IMGT germline references. Reads were removed for weak V/J assignments (E-value above 1e-6), missing CDR3, stop codons, out-of-frame junctions, or ambiguous translated residues. A V3J clonotype was defined by an identical inferred V gene, J gene, and CDR3 amino acid sequence. Percentage overlap between repertoires was computed as shared unique clonotypes divided by the size of the smaller repertoire. Three approaches were used to assess repertoire richness: RTK rarefaction, the Chao1 estimator, and Recon v2.1 estimates of unobserved clonotypes. OLGA was used to compute generation probabilities for all TCRbeta clonotypes that the gDNA method yielded from a few donors. The immuneACCESS repertoire file appears here via TCRdb, limited to in-frame rearrangements. These files lack a portion of the clones; in checked studies, under half of the deficit traces to unresolved V genes, and the cause of the others is not known. From that table come the V and J calls and clone size; the DNA was used to work out D and trimming. This sample has about 2 million clones in its table, and about 95% of those were observed once. The ten largest make up about 1.1% of the sample.

For the CD8 naive samples, CD45RO-negative cells were positively selected for CCR7, yielding a CD45RA+CCR7+ population from which TemRA cells were excluded. The donors were healthy, HIV-negative adults with no recently reported acute infections or vaccinations. Every donor was a Caucasian adult residing in Nashville, Tennessee, USA. After blood collection by leukapheresis, PBMCs were isolated using Ficoll-Histopaque density gradient centrifugation and then cryopreserved in the vapor phase of liquid nitrogen. Purity and quantity of every magnetically sorted T cell population were checked by analytical flow cytometry. Genomic DNA was isolated from each sorted fraction and quantified by UV absorbance on a Nanodrop 2000c. From cysteine to phenylalanine, the CDR3 is 16 amino acids long. The retained sequence is limited to the CDR3, 48 bases, with the frame set at the first base. On this clone: It has no known antigen specificity. No base quality information exists; no much larger clone differs at one position.

The V and J genes are TRBV21-1 and TRBJ2-2; TRBD1 reflects the table's D call only, with no check against the DNA. TRBV21-1 is noted as a pseudogene. Sequencing was carried out using naive CD8+ T cells sorted from blood. Interpreted using the paper, the cell subset or site label stands for: CD45RA+CCR7+. The TCR was taken from a man between 18 and 35 years old in good health. The CDR3 is CASSLSGTGDTGELFF. The DNA reads as follows: TGTGCCAGCAGCCTCTCCGGGACAGGGGACACCGGGGAGCTGTTTTTT.